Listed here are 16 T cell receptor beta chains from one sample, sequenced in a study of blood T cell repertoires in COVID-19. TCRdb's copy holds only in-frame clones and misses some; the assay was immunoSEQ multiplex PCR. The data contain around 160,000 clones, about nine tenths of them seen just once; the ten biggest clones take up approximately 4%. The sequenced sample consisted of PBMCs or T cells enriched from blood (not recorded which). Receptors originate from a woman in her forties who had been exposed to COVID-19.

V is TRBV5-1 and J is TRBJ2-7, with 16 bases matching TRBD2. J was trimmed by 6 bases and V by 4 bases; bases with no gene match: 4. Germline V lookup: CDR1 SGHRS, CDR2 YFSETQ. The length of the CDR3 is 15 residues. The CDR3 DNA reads TGCGCCAGCAGCGGCGGGACTAGCGGGGGGGCCGAGCAGTACTTC. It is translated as CASSGGTSGGAEQYF.

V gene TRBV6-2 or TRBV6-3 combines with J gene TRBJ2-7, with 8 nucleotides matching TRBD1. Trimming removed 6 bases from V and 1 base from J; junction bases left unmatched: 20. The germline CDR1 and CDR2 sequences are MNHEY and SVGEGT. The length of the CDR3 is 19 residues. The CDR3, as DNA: TGTGCCAGCAGCGACCGAGGAGGCCGACCGGGACAGGCATCCTACGAGCAGTACTTC. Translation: CASSDRGGRPGQASYEQYF.

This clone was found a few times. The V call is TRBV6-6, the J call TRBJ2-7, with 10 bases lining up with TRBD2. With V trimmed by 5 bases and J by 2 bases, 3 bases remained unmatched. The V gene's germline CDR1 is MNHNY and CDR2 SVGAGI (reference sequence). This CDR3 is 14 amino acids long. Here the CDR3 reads CASSLGTSAYEQYF. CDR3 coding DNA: TGTGCCAGCAGTCTTGGGACTAGCGCCTACGAGCAGTACTTC.

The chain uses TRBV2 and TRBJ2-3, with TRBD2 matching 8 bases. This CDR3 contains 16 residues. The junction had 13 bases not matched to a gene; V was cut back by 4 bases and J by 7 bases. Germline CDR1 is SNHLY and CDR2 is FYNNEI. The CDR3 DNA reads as TGTGCCAGCAGTGGACAGGTCGGGGGGGTTAAGCATACGCAGTATTTT. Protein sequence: CASSGQVGGVKHTQYF.

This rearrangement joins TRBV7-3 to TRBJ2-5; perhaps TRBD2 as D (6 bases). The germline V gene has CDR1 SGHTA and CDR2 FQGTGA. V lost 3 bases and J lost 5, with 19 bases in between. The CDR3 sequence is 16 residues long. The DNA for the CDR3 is TGTGCCAGCAGCTTTATCGGAGGCAGGGACTCGGAGACCCAGTACTTC. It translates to CASSFIGGRDSETQYF.

The CDR3 loop is CASSEAGQANTEAFF. The CDR3 DNA follows: TGCGCCAGCAGTGAGGCGGGACAGGCGAACACTGAAGCTTTCTTT. The genes are TRBV10-1 and TRBJ1-1; TRBD1 agrees at 8 bases. The CDR3 is made up of 15 amino acids. The trim removed 2 bases at V and 1 base at J, leaving 3 bases unmatched. Germline V CDR1 and CDR2: WNHNN, SYGVQD (reference sequence).

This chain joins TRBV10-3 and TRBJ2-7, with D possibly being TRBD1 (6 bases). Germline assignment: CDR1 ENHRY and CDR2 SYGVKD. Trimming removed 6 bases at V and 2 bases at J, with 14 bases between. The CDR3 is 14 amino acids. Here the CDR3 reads CAIRPTGTTYEQYF. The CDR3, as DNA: TGTGCCATCAGGCCGACAGGAACCACCTACGAGCAGTACTTC.

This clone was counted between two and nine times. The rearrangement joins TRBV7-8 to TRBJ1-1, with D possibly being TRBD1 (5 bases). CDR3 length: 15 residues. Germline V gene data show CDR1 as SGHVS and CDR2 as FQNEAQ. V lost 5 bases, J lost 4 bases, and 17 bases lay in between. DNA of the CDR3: TGTGCCAGCAGCAACCCACGGAGGGGAATCACTGAAGCTTTCTTT. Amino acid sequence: CASSNPRRGITEAFF. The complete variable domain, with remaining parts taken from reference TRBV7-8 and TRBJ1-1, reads GAGVSQSPRYKVAKRGQDVALRCDPISGHVSLFWYQQALGQGPEFLTYFQNEAQLDKSGLPSDRFFAERPEGSVSTLKIQRTQQEDSAVYLCASSNPRRGITEAFFGQGTRLTVV.

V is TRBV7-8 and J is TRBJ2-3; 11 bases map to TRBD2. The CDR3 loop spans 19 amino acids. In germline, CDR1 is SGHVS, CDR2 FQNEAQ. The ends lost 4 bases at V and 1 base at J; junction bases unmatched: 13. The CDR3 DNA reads TGTGCCAGCAGCTCAAGACTCGATCGGACTAGCGGGCGCACAGATACGCAGTATTTT. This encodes CASSSRLDRTSGRTDTQYF.

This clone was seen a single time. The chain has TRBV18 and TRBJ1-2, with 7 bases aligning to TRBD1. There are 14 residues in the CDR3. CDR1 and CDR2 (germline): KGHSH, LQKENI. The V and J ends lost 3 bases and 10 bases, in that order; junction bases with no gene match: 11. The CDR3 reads CASSPGRGSVPYTF. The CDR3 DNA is TGTGCCAGCTCACCGGGCAGGGGGTCGGTGCCCTACACCTTC.

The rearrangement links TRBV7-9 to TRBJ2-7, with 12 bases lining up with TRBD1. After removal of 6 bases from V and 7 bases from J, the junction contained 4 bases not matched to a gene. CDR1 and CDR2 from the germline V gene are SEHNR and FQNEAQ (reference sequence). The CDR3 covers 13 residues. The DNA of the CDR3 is TGTGCCAGCAGGGGGGACAGGGGGCCTGAGCAGTACTTC. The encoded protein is CASRGDRGPEQYF.

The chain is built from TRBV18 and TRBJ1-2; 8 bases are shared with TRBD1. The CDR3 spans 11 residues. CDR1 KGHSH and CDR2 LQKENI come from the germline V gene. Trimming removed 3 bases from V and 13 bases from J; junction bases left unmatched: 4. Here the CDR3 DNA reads TGTGCCAGCTCACCGGACAGGGTTTTCACCTTC. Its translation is CASSPDRVFTF.

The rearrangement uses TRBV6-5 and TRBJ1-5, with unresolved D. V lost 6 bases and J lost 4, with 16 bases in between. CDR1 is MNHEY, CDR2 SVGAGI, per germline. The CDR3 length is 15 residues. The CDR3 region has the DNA TGTGCCAGCAGCAGTCTAGCGATGAGTAATCAGCCCCAGCATTTT. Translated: CASSSLAMSNQPQHF.

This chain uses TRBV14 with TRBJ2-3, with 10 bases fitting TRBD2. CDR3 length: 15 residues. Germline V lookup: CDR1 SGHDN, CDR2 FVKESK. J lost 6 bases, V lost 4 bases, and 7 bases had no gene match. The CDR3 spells CASSPGLAGADTQYF. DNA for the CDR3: TGTGCCAGCAGCCCCGGTCTAGCGGGAGCCGATACGCAGTATTTT.

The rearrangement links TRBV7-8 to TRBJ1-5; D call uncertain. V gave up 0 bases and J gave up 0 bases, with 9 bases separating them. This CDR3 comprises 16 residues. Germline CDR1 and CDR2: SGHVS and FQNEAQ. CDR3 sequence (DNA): TGTGCCAGCAGCTTAGCGAGGAGTTATAGCAATCAGCCCCAGCATTTT. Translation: CASSLARSYSNQPQHF.

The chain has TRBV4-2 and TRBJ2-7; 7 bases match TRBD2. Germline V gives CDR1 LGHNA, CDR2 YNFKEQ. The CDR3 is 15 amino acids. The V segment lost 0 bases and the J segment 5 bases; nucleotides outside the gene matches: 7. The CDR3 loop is CASSQDLADSDEQYF. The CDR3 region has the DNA TGTGCCAGCAGCCAAGACCTAGCGGATTCGGACGAGCAGTACTTC.